The source of this T cell receptor (beta chain) is a study of cytomegalovirus exposure and HLA in healthy donors. The CDR3 loop spans 13 amino acids. Germline V gene sequence: CDR1 LNHDA, CDR2 SQIVND (reference sequence). V was shortened by 4 bases and J by 4 bases, with 8 bases between the two germline ends. The PCR ran on 60 Vbeta and 13 Jbeta primers. Some clones are missing from TCRdb's copy, which holds only in-frame ones; the method was immunoSEQ multiplex PCR. The sample records about 160,000 clones, roughly two thirds being singletons. The sequencing sample was made of PBMCs. The clonotype originates from a woman aged 18-35 years in good health and CMV-seropositive. This rearrangement joins TRBV19 to TRBJ1-5; TRBD1 might be the D (5 bases). Here the CDR3 DNA reads TGTGCCAGTAGTAGTTCAGGGAATCAGCCCCAGCATTTT. Its translation is CASSSSGNQPQHF.